The 13 T cell receptor beta chains given below trace back to one sample, sequenced in a study of beta chain features in type 1 diabetes. The whole isolated RNA underwent reverse transcription, so sequencing captured expressed TCRB transcripts. Sequenced by immunoSEQ multiplex PCR; TCRdb stores in-frame clones only, minus some. The sample includes some 220,000 clones, about a tenth of them seen just once. Sequencing was performed on central memory CD4+ T cells from blood. The receptors were gathered from a man younger than 35 in good health.

This clone has just a few counts. The J gene is TRBJ2-3, the V gene TRBV5-5; 7 positions match TRBD2. There are 16 residues in the CDR3. J lost 4 bases, V lost 4 bases, and 12 bases had no gene match. CDR1 is SGHKS, CDR2 YYEKEE, per germline (reference sequence). The CDR3 DNA is TGTGCCAGCAGCGTAACCAGTGGGGGAGGGTCAGATACGCAGTATTTT. Protein sequence: CASSVTSGGGSDTQYF.

This chain joins TRBV12-2 and TRBJ2-4; TRBD2 is taken as the D call from the table, unchecked against the DNA. TRBV12-2 has pseudogene status. This CDR3 is 17 amino acids long. CDR3 nucleotides: TGTGCAAGTCGCCCGCTACCGAGCGGGTACGCCAAAAACATTCAGTACTTC. It yields the protein CASRPLPSGYAKNIQYF.

Concerning this clone: Other DNA sequences within the sample encode an identical CDR3. The chain couples TRBV28 to TRBJ1-5; D gene uncertain. Between the trimmed V and J ends, which lost 4 bases and 3 bases, there was a span of 4 bases. Germline CDR1 is MDHEN and CDR2 is SYDVKM. CDR3 length: 12 residues. The CDR3 region is CASSSPNQPQHF. CDR3 bases: TGTGCCAGCAGTTCCCCCAATCAGCCCCAGCATTTT.

This clone turned up a few times. J is TRBJ2-7 and V is TRBV7-8; D perhaps matches TRBD1 (6 bases). The CDR3 sequence is 14 residues long. The V gene's germline CDR1 is SGHVS and CDR2 FQNEAQ. With 1 base removed from V and 6 bases from J, the gap between germline ends came to 13 bases. The CDR3 nucleotides read TGTGCCAGCAGCTTAGTGGCCAGAGGGGGCGAGCAGTACTTC. Encoded protein: CASSLVARGGEQYF. Combining the CDR3 with reference TRBV7-8 and TRBJ2-7 gives the whole variable domain GAGVSQSPRYKVAKRGQDVALRCDPISGHVSLFWYQQALGQGPEFLTYFQNEAQLDKSGLPSDRFFAERPEGSVSTLKIQRTQQEDSAVYLCASSLVARGGEQYFGPGTRLTVT.

This clone showed up just a few times. A far bigger clonotype differs at one base, so this is likely a read error. The same CDR3 can be traced to other DNA sequences in this sample. This CDR3 reads CASSSDGIAGVEQYF. CDR3 coding DNA: TGTGCCAGCAGCTCCGACGGGATAGCGGGAGTTGAGCAGTACTTC. The genes are TRBV7-2 and TRBJ2-7; 9 positions match TRBD2. The germline CDR1 and CDR2 sequences are SGHTA and FQGNSA. This CDR3 contains 15 residues. Germline trimming cut 4 bases from V and 7 bases from J; bases unmatched to any gene: 11.

The chain has TRBV7-9 and TRBJ1-1; the D is unclear. Germline assignment: CDR1 SEHNR and CDR2 FQNEAQ (reference sequence). The CDR3 runs 14 residues. The V end lost 4 bases, the J end lost 7 bases, and 16 bases lay between the germline ends. The CDR3 sequence is CASSSPPELVEAFF. The CDR3 region has the DNA TGTGCCAGCAGCTCCCCCCCAGAACTAGTTGAAGCTTTCTTT.

This clone was detected only a few times. The chain recombines TRBV4-1 with TRBJ2-1; weak D call: TRBD1 (6 bases). The germline gives CDR1 MGHRA, CDR2 YSYEKL. The CDR3 is 16 residues long. V lost 1 base and J 6 bases, leaving 16 bases between the germline ends. This CDR3 reads CASSQGWGGDINEQFF. CDR3 bases: TGCGCCAGCAGCCAAGGATGGGGTGGGGACATCAATGAGCAGTTCTTC.

The chain carries TRBV11-2 and TRBJ2-1; a weak D match, TRBD2 (5 bases). V lost 0 bases and J 5 bases, leaving 17 bases between the germline ends. From germline, CDR1 is SGHAT and CDR2 FQNNGV. This CDR3 is built from 17 residues. The DNA for the CDR3 is TGTGCCAGCAGCTTAGATCGGGGATCGAGGAGACACAATGAGCAGTTCTTC. Protein: CASSLDRGSRRHNEQFF.

The chain is built from TRBV11-1 and TRBJ2-5, with D perhaps given as TRBD1 or TRBD2 (5 bases each). This CDR3 comprises 13 residues. Trimming removed 4 bases from V and 5 bases from J, with 11 bases in between. Germline loops: CDR1 SGHAT, CDR2 FQDESV (reference sequence). As DNA, the CDR3 is TGTGCCAGCAGCTCGGGACCTGCCGAGACCCAGTACTTC. Protein sequence: CASSSGPAETQYF.

This sequence joins TRBV4-2 and TRBJ1-1; D remains unclear. Trimming took off 6 bases at V and 2 bases at J, with 13 bases between the two ends. Germline V gives CDR1 LGHNA, CDR2 YNFKEQ. This CDR3 region has 14 residues. The CDR3 sequence: CASRSAVINTEAFF. The CDR3 bases are TGTGCCAGCAGGAGTGCCGTGATAAACACTGAAGCTTTCTTT.

This clone was found many times. This chain links TRBV7-3 with TRBJ2-7, with 7 bases lining up with TRBD1. Germline-derived CDR1 and CDR2 are SGHTA and FQGTGA. The J segment lost 6 bases and the V segment lost 5 bases, leaving 4 bases of the junction unmatched. The CDR3 consists of 12 residues. The CDR3 DNA is TGTGCCAGCAGCACAAACAGGGGCGAGCAGTACTTC. Its translation is CASSTNRGEQYF. Combining the CDR3 with reference TRBV7-3 and TRBJ2-7 gives the whole variable domain GAGVSQTPSNKVTEKGKYVELRCDPISGHTALYWYRQSLGQGPEFLIYFQGTGAADDSGLPNDRFFAVRPEGSVSTLKIQRTERGDSAVYLCASSTNRGEQYFGPGTRLTVT.

In this sample, this clone turned up a few times. This chain connects TRBV27 to TRBJ2-7; D unresolved. Germline V gene lookup returns CDR1 MNHEY and CDR2 SMNVEV (reference sequence). Trimming stripped 5 bases from V and 0 bases from J, with 20 bases between. This CDR3 comprises 17 residues. CDR3 in DNA: TGTGCCAGCAGTCCCAATACGGACCCTCTAAGCTCCTACGAGCAGTACTTC. This translates into CASSPNTDPLSSYEQYF.

This clone was seen a handful of times. The chain has TRBV23-1 and TRBJ1-1, with 8 positions matching TRBD1. TRBV23-1 qualifies as an ORF whose function is uncertain. V was clipped by 2 bases and J by 0 bases; unmatched bases: 11. The CDR3 runs 18 residues. The CDR3 sequence is CASSQGEQGDLMNTEAFF. The CDR3 DNA reads TGCGCCAGCAGTCAAGGTGAACAGGGGGACCTGATGAACACTGAAGCTTTCTTT.